The entry below gives a single T cell receptor (beta chain) sequence along with its context. The assay was immunoSEQ multiplex PCR, and TCRdb's table has in-frame clones only and misses some. The table records 500,000 to 650,000 clones, 70% to 80% of them present only once. The CDR3 consists of 12 residues. Deletions cut 6 bases from V and 9 bases from J, with 13 bases between. The germline gives CDR1 LNHDA, CDR2 SQIVND (reference sequence). The data are from a study of shared clonotypes between healthy human individuals. This TCR was sampled from a woman aged 40 to 50 in good health. Some clones in this sample may be carry-over from other donors' samples. The sequenced material came from PBMCs. The chain couples TRBV19 to TRBJ2-3, with a possible D match to TRBD2 (6 bases). The CDR3 DNA reads TGTGCCAGTAGGGAGGGAGGCGGAACGCAGTATTTT. Translated, it gives CASREGGGTQYF.